Below, 26 T cell receptor beta chains from the same sample are listed, as sequenced in a study of identifying expanded T cells in peripheral blood (dated by TCRdb to the late 2010s). Receptor amplification or capture employed the immunoSEQ multiplex PCR assay. The clones in this table, taken by TCRdb from immuneACCESS, are in-frame only. Not every clone is retained; where verified, under half of the shortfall comes from an unresolved V gene, and the cause of the rest is unknown. This sample comprises about 100,000 clones, 80% to 90% of them detected only once. The ten largest clones take up about 5.9% of the sample. The sample was blood. These TCRs come from a person between 18 and 75 years old in good health.

This rearrangement joins TRBV6-1 to TRBJ2-3, with 9 positions matching TRBD1. Germline V gene sequence: CDR1 MNHNS, CDR2 SASEGT. The ends lost 4 bases at V and 4 bases at J; junction bases unmatched: 6. The CDR3 totals 15 residues. The CDR3 coding sequence is TGTGCCAGCAGTGCCCCGGGACAGGGCGCAGATACGCAGTATTTT. Amino acids: CASSAPGQGADTQYF.

The chain is built from TRBV9 and TRBJ1-1, with D unclear. Germline assignment: CDR1 SGDLS and CDR2 YYNGEE. This CDR3 contains 14 residues. V was cut by 2 bases and J by 0 bases, with 8 bases left in between. The chain's CDR3 is CASSVAGMNTEAFF. The DNA for the CDR3 is TGTGCCAGCAGCGTGGCGGGGATGAACACTGAAGCTTTCTTT.

V and J are TRBV6-5 and TRBJ2-7; 8 positions agree with TRBD1. CDR1 is MNHEY, CDR2 SVGAGI, per germline. The length of the CDR3 is 13 residues. The junction had 5 bases not matched to a gene; V was cut back by 8 bases and J by 2 bases. DNA for the CDR3: TGTGCCAGCCTTCGACAGGGGACCTACGAGCAGTACTTC. Its protein product is CASLRQGTYEQYF.

V usage is TRBV28 and J usage is TRBJ2-1; 11 bases map to TRBD1. This CDR3 is 16 amino acids long. Germline V gene sequence: CDR1 MDHEN, CDR2 SYDVKM. Germline trimming cut 4 bases from V and 5 bases from J; bases unmatched to any gene: 7. The CDR3 DNA follows: TGTGCCAGCAGTTCCCCCGGACAGGGGGCTCACAATGAGCAGTTCTTC. This gives the protein CASSSPGQGAHNEQFF.

The rearrangement joins TRBV5-5 to TRBJ1-1; 9 bases agree with TRBD1. Trimming took 5 bases from V and 4 from J; bases not matched to a gene: 9. The CDR3 length is 15 residues. Germline V gene data show CDR1 as SGHKS and CDR2 as YYEKEE (reference sequence). The CDR3 nucleotides read TGTGCCAGCAGGTACCGGACAGGGGAGGTCACTGAAGCTTTCTTT. Translating it yields CASRYRTGEVTEAFF.

Notes on this clone: A read error may produce the germline difference seen at one junction end. This rearrangement joins TRBV25-1 to TRBJ1-1; D might be TRBD1 (6 bases). The CDR3 sequence is 17 residues long. In germline, CDR1 is MGHDK, CDR2 SYGVNS. The CDR3 region is CTSSEVRGRGANTEAFF. Written as DNA, the CDR3 is TGTACCAGCAGTGAGGTACGGGGACGGGGGGCGAACACTGAAGCTTTCTTT.

The chain employs TRBV5-1 and TRBJ2-7, with a tentative D call TRBD1 (6 bases). The germline V and J ends were trimmed by 4 bases and 0 bases, with 14 bases remaining between them. CDR1 is SGHRS, CDR2 YFSETQ, per germline. The length of the CDR3 is 15 residues. CDR3 sequence (DNA): TGCGCCAGCAGCCCCGACAGGTTTCGCTCCTACGAGCAGTACTTC. Translated: CASSPDRFRSYEQYF.

The chain is built from TRBV7-9 and TRBJ1-6; TRBD1 might be the D (5 bases). The CDR3 has 13 amino acids. Trimming took off 6 bases at V and 7 bases at J, with 10 bases between the two ends. Germline V gives CDR1 SEHNR, CDR2 FQNEAQ (reference sequence). The CDR3 sequence is CASSPGPNSPLHF. The CDR3 coding sequence is TGTGCCAGCAGTCCGGGGCCGAATTCACCCCTCCACTTT.

This chain connects TRBV11-2 to TRBJ1-5; 7 nucleotides line up with TRBD1. J was trimmed by 4 bases and V by 4 bases; bases with no gene match: 7. Germline V gene lookup returns CDR1 SGHAT and CDR2 FQNNGV. This CDR3 spans 15 amino acids. Here the CDR3 DNA reads TGTGCCAGCAGCTCAACGACAGGGATTAATCAGCCCCAGCATTTT. It yields the protein CASSSTTGINQPQHF.

This sequence joins TRBV6-6 and TRBJ2-7; perhaps TRBD1 as D (5 bases). Germline assignment: CDR1 MNHNY and CDR2 SVGAGI (reference sequence). V was pared by 2 bases and J by 2 bases, with 7 bases between. The CDR3 sequence is 13 residues long. CDR3 in amino acids: CASSYEQAYEQYF. The DNA of the CDR3 is TGTGCCAGCAGTTACGAACAGGCCTACGAGCAGTACTTC.

The V call is TRBV29-1, the J call TRBJ2-3; no reliable D call. The germline V gene has CDR1 SQVTM and CDR2 ANQGSEA. The CDR3 loop spans 15 amino acids. V lost 0 bases and J lost 2, with 12 bases in between. The CDR3 here is CSVEDLQVTTDTQYF. The CDR3 DNA reads as TGCAGCGTTGAAGATCTTCAGGTCACCACAGATACGCAGTATTTT.

The chain combines TRBV5-1 with TRBJ1-2, with unresolved D. Germline-derived CDR1 and CDR2 are SGHRS and YFSETQ. This CDR3 comprises 16 residues. V dropped 0 bases and J dropped 6 bases, with 18 bases sitting between them. CDR3 bases: TGCGCCAGCAGCTTGGGACGGGGTACGAGCATTGATGGCTACACCTTC. Its translation is CASSLGRGTSIDGYTF.

V gene TRBV6-6 combines with J gene TRBJ2-7; D unclear. Germline CDR1 MNHNY, CDR2 SVGAGI (reference sequence). Trimming cost V 4 bases and J 5 bases, with 6 bases left between them. This CDR3 spans 11 amino acids. The CDR3 region has the DNA TGTGCCAGCAGTTTCCACAACGAGCAGTACTTC. It translates to CASSFHNEQYF.

The chain links TRBV7-6 to TRBJ1-5; no definite D call. The V gene lost 2 bases and the J gene lost 5 bases, with 7 bases spanning the gap. The CDR3 extends over 13 amino acids. Germline CDR1 and CDR2: SGHVS and FNYEAQ. The CDR3 spells CASSLREDQPQHF. In DNA form, the CDR3 reads TGTGCCAGCAGCTTACGGGAGGATCAGCCCCAGCATTTT.

This clone was seen only a few times. The rearrangement joins TRBV19 to TRBJ1-2; no reliable D call. CDR1 and CDR2 from the germline V gene are LNHDA and SQIVND (reference sequence). The CDR3 runs to 12 residues. The V end was cut by 2 bases, the J end by 5 bases, with 6 bases between. The CDR3 sequence is CASSIHKYGYTF. DNA for the CDR3: TGTGCCAGTAGTATACATAAGTATGGCTACACCTTC.

The chain has TRBV19 and TRBJ2-5; no firm D call. The CDR3 length is 11 residues. Germline V gene sequence: CDR1 LNHDA, CDR2 SQIVND (reference sequence). The V gene lost 1 base and the J gene lost 13 bases, with 10 bases spanning the gap. CDR3 sequence (DNA): TGTGCCAGTAGTATAGCGGCTAGTTGGTACTTC. Its protein is CASSIAASWYF.

The genes are TRBV2 and TRBJ1-4; TRBD1 is a possible D gene (5 bases). This CDR3 contains 14 residues. CDR1 is SNHLY, CDR2 FYNNEI, per germline. The V end lost 11 bases, the J end lost 10 bases, and 23 bases lay between the germline ends. CDR3 nucleotide sequence: TGTGCCCTTAAGATGGGGGAGATGGGTGGAAAACTGTTTTTT. Protein sequence: CALKMGEMGGKLFF.

The V and J genes are TRBV10-3 and TRBJ1-5; the D is unclear. CDR3 length: 14 residues. V gave up 2 bases and J gave up 2 bases, with 7 bases separating them. CDR1 and CDR2 from the germline V gene are ENHRY and SYGVKD. The CDR3 region has the DNA TGTGCCATCAGTGAGAGGGAAGGCAATCAGCCCCAGCATTTT. Translating it yields CAISEREGNQPQHF.

The chain combines TRBV18 with TRBJ1-2; the match to TRBD1 covers 10 bases. Germline CDR1 and CDR2: KGHSH and LQKENI. The CDR3 runs 15 residues. J was trimmed by 4 bases and V by 5 bases; bases with no gene match: 7. In DNA, the CDR3 is TGTGCCAGCTCAAACGGACAGGGGGGTCTCTATGGCTACACCTTC. Translating gives CASSNGQGGLYGYTF.

The chain links TRBV7-8 to TRBJ2-1; D is ambiguous. V was cut by 2 bases and J by 9 bases, with 17 bases left in between. The CDR3 length is 15 residues. Per germline, CDR1 SGHVS and CDR2 FQNEAQ. The CDR3 spells CASSLPTASSVEQFF. The CDR3, as DNA: TGTGCCAGCAGCTTACCTACCGCTTCTTCGGTTGAGCAGTTCTTC.

This chain joins TRBV6-1 and TRBJ1-2, with 8 bases lining up with TRBD1. V dropped 7 bases and J dropped 7; count of bases not matched to a gene: 11. This CDR3 has 14 residues. Germline V gene lookup returns CDR1 MNHNS and CDR2 SASEGT. The chain's CDR3 is CASTPQGAGGGYTF. CDR3 nucleotide sequence: TGTGCCAGCACGCCCCAGGGGGCGGGTGGTGGCTACACCTTC.

The genes are TRBV18 and TRBJ1-4; D may be TRBD1 (5 bases). Germline V gives CDR1 KGHSH, CDR2 LQKENI. This CDR3 comprises 16 residues. The ends were cut back, 2 bases at V and 5 bases at J, with 15 bases in the middle. CDR3 residues: CASSPVGVSGNEKLFF. Written as DNA, the CDR3 is TGTGCCAGCTCACCAGTAGGGGTCTCGGGGAATGAAAAACTGTTTTTT.

The chain uses TRBV11-2 and TRBJ1-4; D remains ambiguous. Trimming removed 3 bases from V and 0 bases from J, with 14 bases in between. Germline V gives CDR1 SGHAT, CDR2 FQNNGV. This CDR3 comprises 17 residues. Here the CDR3 reads CASSFDDRSATNEKLFF. Here the CDR3 DNA reads TGTGCCAGCAGCTTCGACGACCGAAGCGCAACTAATGAAAAACTGTTTTTT.

The chain links TRBV30 to TRBJ1-3; possibly TRBD1 for D (5 bases). The CDR3 runs to 11 residues. Germline-derived CDR1 and CDR2 are GTSNPN and SVGIG (reference sequence). CDR3 residues: CAGGSGNTIYF. The CDR3 nucleotides are TGTGCTGGGGGTTCCGGAAACACCATATATTTT.

The chain joins TRBV5-1 to TRBJ2-7; perhaps TRBD2 as D (5 bases). This CDR3 is built from 13 residues. Germline V lookup: CDR1 SGHRS, CDR2 YFSETQ. Deletions cut 4 bases from V and 6 bases from J, with 14 bases between. CDR3 residues: CASSQTLEGEQYF. The CDR3 DNA reads TGCGCCAGCAGCCAAACCCTCGAGGGCGAGCAGTACTTC. Drawing the rest from reference TRBV5-1 and TRBJ2-7, the complete variable domain is KAGVTQTPRYLIKTRGQQVTLSCSPISGHRSVSWYQQTPGQGLQFLFEYFSETQRNKGNFPGRFSGRQFSNSRSEMNVSTLELGDSALYLCASSQTLEGEQYFGPGTRLTVT.

The rearrangement uses TRBV7-9 and TRBJ2-7; 10 positions agree with TRBD2. V was clipped by 2 bases and J by 3 bases; unmatched bases: 4. Germline V gene data show CDR1 as SEHNR and CDR2 as FQNEAQ (reference sequence). The CDR3 covers 15 residues. Here the CDR3 DNA reads TGTGCCAGCAGCTTAAGTACTAGCGGGGACTACGAGCAGTACTTC. This translates into CASSLSTSGDYEQYF.